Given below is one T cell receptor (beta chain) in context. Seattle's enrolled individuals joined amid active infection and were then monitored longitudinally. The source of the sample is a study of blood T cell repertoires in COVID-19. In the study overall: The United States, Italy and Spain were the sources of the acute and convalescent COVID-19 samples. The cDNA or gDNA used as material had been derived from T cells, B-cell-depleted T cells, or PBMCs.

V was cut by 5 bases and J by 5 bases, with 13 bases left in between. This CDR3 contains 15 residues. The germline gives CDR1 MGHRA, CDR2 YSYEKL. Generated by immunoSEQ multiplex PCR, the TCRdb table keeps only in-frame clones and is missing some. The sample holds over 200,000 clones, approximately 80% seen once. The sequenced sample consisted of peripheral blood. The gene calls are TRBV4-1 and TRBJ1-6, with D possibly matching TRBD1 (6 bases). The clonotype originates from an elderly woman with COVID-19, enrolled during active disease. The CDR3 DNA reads TGCGCCAGCAGCAAGCCGGGACAAGATAATTCACCCCTCCACTTT. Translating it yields CASSKPGQDNSPLHF.